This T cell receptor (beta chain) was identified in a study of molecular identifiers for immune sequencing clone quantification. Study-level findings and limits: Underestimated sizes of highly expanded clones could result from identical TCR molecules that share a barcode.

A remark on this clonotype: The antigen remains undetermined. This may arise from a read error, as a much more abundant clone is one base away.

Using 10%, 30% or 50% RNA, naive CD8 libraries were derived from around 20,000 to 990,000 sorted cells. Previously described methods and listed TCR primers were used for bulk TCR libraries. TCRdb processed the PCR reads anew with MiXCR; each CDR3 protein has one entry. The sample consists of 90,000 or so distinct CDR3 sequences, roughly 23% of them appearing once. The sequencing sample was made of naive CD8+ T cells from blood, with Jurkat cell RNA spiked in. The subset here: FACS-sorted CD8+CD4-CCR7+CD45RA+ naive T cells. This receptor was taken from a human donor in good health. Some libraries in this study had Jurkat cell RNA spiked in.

In DNA, the CDR3 is TGTGCCTGCAGCTTAGGGACAGGGAGCTATTCACCCCTCCACTTT. Translated, it gives CACSLGTGSYSPLHF. V and J are TRBV13 and TRBJ1-6; TRBD1 aligns across 9 bases. Germline lookup yields CDR1 PRHDT and CDR2 FYEKMQ (reference sequence). This CDR3 spans 15 amino acids.